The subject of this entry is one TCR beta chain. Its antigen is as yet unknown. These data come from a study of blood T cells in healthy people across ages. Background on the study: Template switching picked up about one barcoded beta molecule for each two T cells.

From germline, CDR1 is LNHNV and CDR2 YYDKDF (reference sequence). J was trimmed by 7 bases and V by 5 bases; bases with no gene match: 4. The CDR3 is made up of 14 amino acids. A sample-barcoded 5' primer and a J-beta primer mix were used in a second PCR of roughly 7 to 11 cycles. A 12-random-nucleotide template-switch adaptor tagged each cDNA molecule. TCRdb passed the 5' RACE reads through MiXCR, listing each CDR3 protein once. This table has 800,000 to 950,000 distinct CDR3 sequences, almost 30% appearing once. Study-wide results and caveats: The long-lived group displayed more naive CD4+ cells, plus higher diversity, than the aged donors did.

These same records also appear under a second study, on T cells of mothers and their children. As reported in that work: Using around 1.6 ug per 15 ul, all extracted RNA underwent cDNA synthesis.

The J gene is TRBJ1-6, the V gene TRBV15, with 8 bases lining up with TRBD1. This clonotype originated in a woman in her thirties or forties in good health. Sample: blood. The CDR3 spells CATSLDRGNSPLHF. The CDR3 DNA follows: TGTGCCACCAGCCTAGACAGGGGAAATTCACCCCTCCACTTT.